This T cell receptor beta chain was sequenced for a study of T-cell reconstitution after alpha-beta-depleted transplantation in children. This clonotype was counted many times. The trim removed 3 bases at V and 0 bases at J, leaving 2 bases unmatched. This CDR3 has 15 residues. Unique molecular identifiers featured in how the TCRbeta library was prepared. A single record per CDR3 protein comes from TCRdb applying MiXCR to the PCR reads. The sample has some 72,000 distinct CDR3 sequences, 7% to 8% seen once; the top ten hold around 2.6%. V is TRBV12-3 or TRBV12-4 and J is TRBJ1-3; 7 bases map to TRBD1. The TCR originated in a human donor who donated a stem cell graft to a child with acute lymphoblastic leukemia. This material consisted of PBMCs from the stem cell graft donor, taken from the stem cell graft. The CDR3 loop reads CASSLRGLSGNTIYF. The CDR3 nucleotides read TGTGCCAGCAGTTTGAGGGGGCTCTCTGGAAACACCATATATTTT.